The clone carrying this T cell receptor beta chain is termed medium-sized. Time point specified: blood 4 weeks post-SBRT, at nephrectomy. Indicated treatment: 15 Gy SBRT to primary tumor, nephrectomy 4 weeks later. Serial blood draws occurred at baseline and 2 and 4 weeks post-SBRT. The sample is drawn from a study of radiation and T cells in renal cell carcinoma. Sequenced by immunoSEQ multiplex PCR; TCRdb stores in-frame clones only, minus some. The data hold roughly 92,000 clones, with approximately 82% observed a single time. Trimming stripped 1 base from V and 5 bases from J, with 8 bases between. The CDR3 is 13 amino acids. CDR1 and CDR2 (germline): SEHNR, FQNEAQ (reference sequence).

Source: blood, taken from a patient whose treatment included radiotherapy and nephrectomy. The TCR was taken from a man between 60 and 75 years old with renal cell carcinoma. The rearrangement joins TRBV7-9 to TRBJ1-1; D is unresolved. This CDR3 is CASSLGVRTEAFF. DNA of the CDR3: TGTGCCAGCAGCTTAGGTGTCCGGACTGAAGCTTTCTTT.